The entry below gives a single T cell receptor beta chain sequence along with its context. Antigen: not known. This record belongs to a study of PD-L1 blockade in urothelial cancer. CDR3 length: 16 amino acids. The V and J ends lost 4 bases and 2 bases respectively, with 14 bases between them. CDR1 is LNHDA, CDR2 SQIVND, per germline (reference sequence). The time point denotes: peripheral blood 6 weeks after treatment start. Urothelial carcinoma affected the patients, and it was locally advanced or metastatic. All patients handed over anywhere from 1 to 8 samples, pretreatment and on-treatment. Findings and limits, study-wide: Sub-median blood TCR clonality before treatment predicted longer survival.

The table came from immunoSEQ multiplex PCR; TCRdb's copy has only in-frame clones and leaves some out. This table has 83,000 or so clones, approximately 82% appearing once. The receptor was derived from a man between 65 and 79 years old with urothelial cancer. Sequencing used PBMCs, obtained around atezolizumab (anti-PD-L1) treatment. This rearrangement joins TRBV19 to TRBJ2-2; D might be TRBD1 (6 bases). CDR3 DNA sequence: TGTGCCAGTAGTAAGGAGACAGGTGATAACACCGGGGAGCTGTTTTTT. Translation gives CASSKETGDNTGELFF.